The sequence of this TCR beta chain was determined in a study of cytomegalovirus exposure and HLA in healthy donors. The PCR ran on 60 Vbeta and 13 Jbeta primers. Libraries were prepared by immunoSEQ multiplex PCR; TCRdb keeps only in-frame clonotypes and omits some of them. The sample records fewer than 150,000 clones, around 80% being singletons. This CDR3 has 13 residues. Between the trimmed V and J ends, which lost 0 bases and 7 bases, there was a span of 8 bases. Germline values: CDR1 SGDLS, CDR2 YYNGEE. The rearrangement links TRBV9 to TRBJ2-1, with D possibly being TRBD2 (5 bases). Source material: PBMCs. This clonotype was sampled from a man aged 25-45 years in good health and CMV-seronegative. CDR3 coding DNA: TGTGCCAGCAGCGTAGGGGTAGCGAATGAGCAGTTCTTC. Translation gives CASSVGVANEQFF.